The 16 T cell receptor beta chains presented below share a single source sample, sequenced in a study of T cell repertoires in cytomegalovirus infection. TCRdb passed the reads through MiXCR, listing each CDR3 protein once. This sample has some 940,000 distinct CDR3 sequences, with 30% to 40% found just once. Antigen specificity for these receptors is unknown. Here the sequenced sample was cultured CD8+ T cells from PBMCs, taken from culture after CMV antigen stimulation. The receptors come from a human donor in good health (CMV status not recorded). Some clones in this sample may be carry-over from other donors' samples.

This clonotype was counted only a few times. The chain joins TRBV9 to TRBJ2-1; TRBD2 agrees at 16 bases. CDR1 is SGDLS and CDR2 is YYNGEE in the germline V gene. The trim removed 2 bases at V and 7 bases at J, leaving 6 bases unmatched. The CDR3 has 17 amino acids. The CDR3 region is CASSVGTSGGAGNEQFF. CDR3 DNA: TGTGCCAGCAGCGTCGGGACTAGCGGGGGGGCGGGAAATGAGCAGTTCTTC.

V and J are TRBV29-1 and TRBJ2-7, with TRBD1 matching over 11 bases. From germline, CDR1 is SQVTM and CDR2 ANQGSEA. This CDR3 is built from 15 residues. V was clipped by 3 bases and J by 1 base; unmatched bases: 5. The DNA for the CDR3 is TGCAGCGTTGAGGAGGGACAGGGGGAATCCTACGAGCAGTACTTC. Translation: CSVEEGQGESYEQYF.

The chain joins TRBV19 to TRBJ2-7; D is possibly TRBD1 (6 bases). The CDR3 covers 18 residues. V was clipped by 7 bases and J by 0 bases, with 25 bases between them. The germline gives CDR1 LNHDA, CDR2 SQIVND (reference sequence). As DNA, the CDR3 is TGTGCCAGTACCGGACCCCCACGGGACACGCAAGGCTCCTACGAGCAGTACTTC. It codes for CASTGPPRDTQGSYEQYF. The full variable domain, with the rest looked up from reference TRBV19 and TRBJ2-7, is DGGITQSPKYLFRKEGQNVTLSCEQNLNHDAMYWYRQDPGQGLRLIYYSQIVNDFQKGDIAEGYSVSREKKESFPLTVTSAQKNPTAFYLCASTGPPRDTQGSYEQYFGPGTRLTVT.

This clonotype was found a few times. The chain links TRBV15 to TRBJ1-1; tentative D call: TRBD1 (5 bases). The CDR3 runs 15 residues. The V and J ends lost 1 base and 1 base respectively, with 10 bases between them. Germline V gives CDR1 LNHNV, CDR2 YYDKDF (reference sequence). The CDR3 coding sequence is TGTGCCACCAGCAGAGTAGAGGGGAAGAACACTGAAGCTTTCTTT. Encoded protein: CATSRVEGKNTEAFF.

The CDR3 region is CSARVFLVDGSGEYSNQPQHF. The CDR3 nucleotides are TGCAGTGCTAGAGTCTTCCTAGTGGACGGGTCCGGAGAATATAGCAATCAGCCCCAGCATTTT. This sequence joins TRBV20-1 and TRBJ1-5; D ambiguous. From germline, CDR1 is DFQATT and CDR2 SNEGSKA (reference sequence). Trimming removed 1 base at V and 0 bases at J, with 28 bases between. CDR3 length equals 21 residues.

This clonotype was observed many times. Here the CDR3 reads CASSFQGAIYEQYF. CDR3 nucleotides: TGTGCCAGCAGCTTTCAGGGGGCGATTTACGAGCAGTACTTC. The rearrangement links TRBV7-8 to TRBJ2-7, with TRBD1 matching 8 bases. The germline CDR1 and CDR2 sequences are SGHVS and FQNEAQ. The CDR3 runs 14 residues. V was pared by 3 bases and J by 4 bases, with 5 bases of the junction left unmatched.

The chain couples TRBV7-9 to TRBJ2-1; D call uncertain. The V end was cut by 2 bases, the J end by 3 bases, with 11 bases between. CDR1 is SEHNR and CDR2 is FQNEAQ in the germline V gene (reference sequence). CDR3 length: 15 residues. CDR3 amino acids: CASSLKRELYNEQFF. The DNA for the CDR3 is TGTGCCAGCAGCTTAAAAAGGGAACTCTACAATGAGCAGTTCTTC.

This clonotype appeared a few times. This chain links TRBV5-1 with TRBJ2-5; 12 bases line up with TRBD2. Per germline, CDR1 SGHRS and CDR2 YFSETQ. V lost 8 bases and J lost 2; bases outside the gene matches: 10. The CDR3 loop spans 16 amino acids. This CDR3 is CASRLAGDLYQETQYF. As DNA, the CDR3 is TGCGCCAGTCGACTAGCGGGGGATTTGTATCAAGAGACCCAGTACTTC.

The chain couples TRBV28 to TRBJ1-5; D might be TRBD1 (5 bases). Trimming removed 5 bases at V and 1 base at J, with 12 bases between. Germline V lookup: CDR1 MDHEN, CDR2 SYDVKM. The length of the CDR3 is 15 residues. This CDR3 is CASSTARTSNQPQHF. The CDR3 coding sequence is TGTGCCAGCAGTACCGCACGGACAAGCAATCAGCCCCAGCATTTT.

Note on this clonotype: This may arise from a read error, as a much more abundant clone is one base away. The chain is built from TRBV7-3 and TRBJ2-5; 8 nucleotides line up with TRBD2. CDR3 length: 16 amino acids. Germline V gene sequence: CDR1 SGHTA, CDR2 FQGTGA. The CDR3 sequence is CVSSLYHGGAPETQYF. The CDR3 DNA reads TGTGTCAGCAGCTTATATCACGGGGGGGCCCCTGAGACCCAGTACTTC.

This clonotype was seen many times. The chain links TRBV7-2 to TRBJ2-2, with D possibly called TRBD1 or TRBD2 (5 bases each). Trimming stripped 2 bases from V and 5 bases from J, with 24 bases between. The CDR3 length is 19 residues. CDR1 SGHTA and CDR2 FQGNSA come from the germline V gene. CDR3 sequence reads: CASSLNAVRARGDTGELFF. CDR3 nucleotides: TGTGCCAGCAGCTTAAACGCCGTGAGGGCGCGAGGGGATACCGGGGAGCTGTTTTTT.

V gene TRBV6-6 combines with J gene TRBJ2-7, with a tentative D call TRBD1 (5 bases). Trimming left V 6 bases short and J 6 bases short, with 12 bases between. Germline CDR1 reads MNHNY; CDR2 reads SVGAGI (reference sequence). The CDR3 length is 12 residues. CDR3 sequence reads: CASRTYRGEQYV. The CDR3 coding sequence is TGTGCCAGCAGGACTTATAGGGGCGAGCAGTACGTC.

The genes are TRBV29-1 and TRBJ2-3; D possibly corresponds to TRBD1 (6 bases). Trimming shortened V by 8 bases and J by 5 bases, and 8 bases separated the two germline ends. The CDR3 has 10 residues. Germline values: CDR1 SQVTM, CDR2 ANQGSEA. The CDR3 loop is CSLQGDTQYF. DNA of the CDR3: TGCAGCTTACAGGGAGATACGCAGTATTTT.

The chain's CDR3 is CASSQRQDLTKNIQYF. The CDR3 nucleotides read TGTGCCAGCAGCCAGAGACAGGATCTAACCAAAAACATTCAGTACTTC. This chain joins TRBV7-2 and TRBJ2-4, with TRBD1 as a possible D gene (6 bases). CDR1 and CDR2 (germline): SGHTA, FQGNSA. CDR3 length: 16 amino acids. The ends were cut back, 5 bases at V and 2 bases at J, with 16 bases in the middle.

Details on this clonotype: Its ends do not fully match the called genes, so a read error is possible. The chain joins TRBV5-1 to TRBJ2-7; D remains unclear. CDR1 and CDR2 (germline): SGHRS, YFSETQ. This CDR3 is 14 amino acids long. CDR3 nucleotides: TGCGCCTGCAGCTTGGAGCCTATTACCTACGAGCAGTACTTC. Translation gives CACSLEPITYEQYF.

The chain has TRBV27 and TRBJ1-2; D might be TRBD1 (6 bases). Germline V gene lookup returns CDR1 MNHEY and CDR2 SMNVEV (reference sequence). V was clipped by 3 bases and J by 4 bases, with 21 bases between them. The CDR3 totals 17 residues. The CDR3 bases are TGTGCCAGCAGTTTGGCAGGGGCGGCGTCGGGCTTCTATGGCTACACCTTC. Its protein is CASSLAGAASGFYGYTF.